One sample yielded the 26 T cell receptor beta chains listed below, sequenced in a study of T cells after yellow fever vaccination. MiXCR, run by TCRdb on the 5' RACE reads, gives a single entry per CDR3 protein. The sample includes some 340,000 distinct CDR3 sequences, 9.5% to 12% of them seen just once. This sample comprised CD4+ T cells sorted from PBMCs, obtained 45 days after the yellow fever booster vaccination. Receptors originate from a man between 18 and 29 years old who received the YFV17D yellow fever vaccine.

The V gene is TRBV24-1, the J gene TRBJ2-1, with 10 bases fitting TRBD1. The CDR3 totals 15 residues. Trimming at V came to 3 bases and at J to 7 bases, leaving 5 bases not matched to a gene. Germline-derived CDR1 and CDR2 are KGHDR and SFDVKD. CDR3 bases: TGTGCCACCAGTGATGCGACAGGGGGCTGGAATGAGCAGTTCTTC. It specifies CATSDATGGWNEQFF.

On this clonotype: Sequence at one end of the junction differs from germline and may be a read error. The chain employs TRBV7-2 and TRBJ2-4; the D gene is possibly TRBD1 (6 bases). Germline V CDR1 and CDR2: SGHTA, FQGNSA. This CDR3 spans 13 amino acids. CDR3 in DNA: TGTGCCTGCAGCTTAAAAGGGGGAAACATTCAGTACTTC. Translation: CACSLKGGNIQYF.

This clonotype appeared a few times. The chain has TRBV20-1 and TRBJ1-1; D gene ambiguous. Germline-derived CDR1 and CDR2 are DFQATT and SNEGSKA (reference sequence). CDR3 length equals 15 residues. The ends were cut back, 0 bases at V and 0 bases at J, with 11 bases in the middle. In DNA, the CDR3 is TGCAGTGCTAGAGATCATTGGACCATGAACACTGAAGCTTTCTTT. Its protein is CSARDHWTMNTEAFF.

In this sample, this clonotype turned up a few times. A read error may account for a junction end that differs from germline. The chain joins TRBV7-7 to TRBJ2-1; 10 bases agree with TRBD2. Germline loops: CDR1 SSHAT, CDR2 FNYEAQ (reference sequence). The CDR3 has 15 amino acids. The CDR3 coding sequence is TGTGCTAGCAGCGCCGGGACTAGCGTTGGCAATGAGCAGTTCTTC. The encoded protein is CASSAGTSVGNEQFF.

The gene calls are TRBV12-3 or TRBV12-4 and TRBJ1-2; D unclear. The CDR3 covers 13 residues. Trimming left V 3 bases short and J 7 bases short, with 12 bases between. This CDR3 is CASSLIPYAGYTF. In nucleotides, the CDR3 is TGTGCCAGCAGTTTGATCCCCTATGCTGGCTACACCTTC.

This clonotype was found many times. The genes are TRBV5-1 and TRBJ2-3; 7 bases are shared with TRBD1. V shed 3 bases, J shed 2 bases, and the junction held 9 bases outside the gene matches. Per the germline V gene, CDR1 is SGHRS and CDR2 is YFSETQ. This CDR3 spans 16 amino acids. The CDR3 sequence: CASSSNRDSITDTQYF. For the CDR3, the DNA is TGCGCCAGCAGCTCGAACCGGGACAGTATCACAGATACGCAGTATTTT.

This clonotype was found a few times. The chain joins TRBV2 to TRBJ1-2; no firm D call. V lost 6 bases and J 3 bases, leaving 14 bases between the germline ends. CDR3 length: 14 amino acids. The germline V gene encodes CDR1 SNHLY and CDR2 FYNNEI. CDR3 DNA: TGTGCCAGCAGGGTCTTCGGTACGGACTATGGCTACACCTTC. Translating it yields CASRVFGTDYGYTF.

The rearrangement uses TRBV5-1 and TRBJ2-2; 9 positions agree with TRBD1. CDR3 length: 16 residues. The V and J ends lost 3 bases and 3 bases, in that order; junction bases with no gene match: 6. Germline values: CDR1 SGHRS, CDR2 YFSETQ. The CDR3 region has the DNA TGCGCCAGCAGCTGGACAGGGGATTGGGACACCGGGGAGCTGTTTTTT. This sequence encodes CASSWTGDWDTGELFF.

V and J are TRBV10-1 and TRBJ2-7, with D uncertain. Trimming shortened V by 3 bases and J by 7 bases, and 22 bases separated the two germline ends. The CDR3 is 16 amino acids. Germline CDR1 reads WNHNN; CDR2 reads SYGVQD (reference sequence). The CDR3 sequence: CASSDPPETSSGEQYF. In DNA, the CDR3 is TGCGCCAGCAGTGATCCACCGGAGACGTCCTCTGGTGAGCAGTACTTC.

The rearrangement uses TRBV28 and TRBJ1-2, with 9 bases that match TRBD1. V shed 4 bases and J 3 bases; nucleotides not matched to a gene: 6. The CDR3 loop spans 15 amino acids. The germline V gene encodes CDR1 MDHEN and CDR2 SYDVKM. The CDR3 bases are TGTGCCAGCAGTTCAACGTACAGGGGGCACTATGGCTACACCTTC. Translated, it gives CASSSTYRGHYGYTF.

This clonotype was detected only a few times. J is TRBJ1-2 and V is TRBV7-8; D is ambiguous. Per germline, CDR1 SGHVS and CDR2 FQNEAQ. Trimming stripped 6 bases from V and 0 bases from J, with 8 bases between. The CDR3 has 13 amino acids. CDR3 nucleotide sequence: TGTGCCAGCAGTACAGCTTCTAACTATGGCTACACCTTC. Translating gives CASSTASNYGYTF.

The rearrangement links TRBV6-2 or TRBV6-3 to TRBJ2-7; maybe TRBD2 (7 bases). The CDR3 has 14 residues. CDR1 MNHEY and CDR2 SVGEGT come from the germline V gene. Trimming took 6 bases from V and 3 from J, leaving 15 bases between them. The CDR3 region has the DNA TGTGCCAGCAGCCAAGGGGGGGTCCTCTACGAGCAGTACGTC. Amino acids: CASSQGGVLYEQYV.

The rearrangement links TRBV18 to TRBJ1-1, with 11 bases lining up with TRBD1. After removal of 3 bases from V and 4 bases from J, the junction contained 10 bases not matched to a gene. The germline V gene encodes CDR1 KGHSH and CDR2 LQKENI. The CDR3 has 17 residues. The CDR3, as DNA: TGTGCCAGCTCACCTACCGGGACAGGGGGTACGGCCACTGAAGCTTTCTTT. Translated: CASSPTGTGGTATEAFF.

The chain couples TRBV12-3 or TRBV12-4 to TRBJ1-5; D is uncertain. V was trimmed by 6 bases and J by 7 bases, leaving 16 bases between them. CDR3 size: 14 residues. The CDR3, as DNA: TGTGCCAGCAGACCTTCCTCGGGGTCGCAGCCCCAGCATTTT. This codes for CASRPSSGSQPQHF.

This clonotype turned up a few times. The chain combines TRBV15 with TRBJ2-1; 8 bases are shared with TRBD2. Germline CDR1 LNHNV, CDR2 YYDKDF (reference sequence). The CDR3 runs to 15 residues. J was trimmed by 9 bases and V by 0 bases; bases with no gene match: 7. The CDR3 sequence is CATSRDPGLVFEQFF. CDR3 in DNA: TGTGCCACCAGCAGAGATCCGGGACTAGTGTTTGAGCAGTTCTTC.

The chain recombines TRBV7-2 with TRBJ1-1; D gene ambiguous. CDR3 length: 12 amino acids. Trimming left V 8 bases short and J 1 base short, with 8 bases between. Germline V gives CDR1 SGHTA, CDR2 FQGNSA. The CDR3 is CASGRTNTEAFF. CDR3 coding DNA: TGTGCCAGCGGTCGCACGAACACTGAAGCTTTCTTT.

The chain joins TRBV20-1 to TRBJ2-5; 11 nucleotides align to TRBD2. The CDR3 extends over 14 amino acids. Germline V gene data show CDR1 as DFQATT and CDR2 as SNEGSKA (reference sequence). The V and J ends lost 6 bases and 5 bases, in that order; junction bases with no gene match: 8. Here the CDR3 reads CSAKVAGGPETQYF. The CDR3 coding sequence is TGCAGTGCCAAGGTAGCGGGGGGGCCTGAGACCCAGTACTTC.

This clonotype was recorded a few times. The V and J genes are TRBV20-1 and TRBJ1-6; TRBD1 might be the D (6 bases). This CDR3 has 13 amino acids. V was pared by 5 bases and J by 8 bases, with 13 bases between. Looked up from germline, CDR1 is DFQATT and CDR2 is SNEGSKA (reference sequence). The CDR3: CSAPEGVHSPLHF. CDR3 coding DNA: TGCAGTGCTCCGGAGGGGGTCCATTCACCCCTCCACTTT.

The table lists this clonotype with a few counts. The genes are TRBV7-2 and TRBJ2-5, with 9 bases matching TRBD2. The germline gives CDR1 SGHTA, CDR2 FQGNSA. The junction had 8 bases not matched to a gene; V was cut back by 4 bases and J by 5 bases. The CDR3 is made up of 15 amino acids. The DNA of the CDR3 is TGTGCCAGCAGCTACGGACTAGCGACGTACGAGACCCAGTACTTC. Encoded protein: CASSYGLATYETQYF.

This clonotype was recorded a few times. This chain uses TRBV12-3 or TRBV12-4 with TRBJ1-4; no clear D gene. V gave up 5 bases and J gave up 8 bases, with 15 bases separating them. There are 14 residues in the CDR3. CDR3 sequence: CASSPRQQAEKLFF. CDR3 coding DNA: TGTGCCAGCAGTCCCCGACAACAAGCCGAAAAACTGTTTTTT.

The chain employs TRBV2 and TRBJ2-6; the D is unclear. Germline V gene lookup returns CDR1 SNHLY and CDR2 FYNNEI. V was pared by 8 bases and J by 2 bases, with 4 bases between. The CDR3 runs 12 residues. DNA of the CDR3: TGTGCCAGCCGTGCTGGGGCCAACGTCCTGACTTTC. Its translation: CASRAGANVLTF.

This clonotype has a count of ten or more. The chain has TRBV4-3 and TRBJ2-3; D gene uncertain. V gave up 1 base and J gave up 4 bases, with 3 bases separating them. Germline CDR1 LGHNA, CDR2 YSLEER. This CDR3 spans 12 amino acids. CDR3 residues: CASSQVADTQYF. DNA of the CDR3: TGCGCCAGCAGCCAAGTTGCAGATACGCAGTATTTT.

A few counts support this clonotype. This chain joins TRBV10-3 and TRBJ2-1, with 9 positions matching TRBD2. The germline gives CDR1 ENHRY, CDR2 SYGVKD. The J segment lost 0 bases and the V segment lost 8 bases, leaving 5 bases of the junction unmatched. The CDR3 is 15 residues long. CDR3 region: CAIGSSGASYNEQFF. In nucleotides, the CDR3 is TGTGCCATCGGTTCTAGCGGGGCCTCCTACAATGAGCAGTTCTTC.

The gene calls are TRBV7-9 and TRBJ1-2, with TRBD1 matching over 8 bases. In germline, CDR1 is SEHNR, CDR2 FQNEAQ (reference sequence). This CDR3 spans 14 amino acids. J was trimmed by 5 bases and V by 3 bases; bases with no gene match: 5. The CDR3 region has the DNA TGTGCCAGCAGCTTTCGAGGACAGGGTTATGGCTACACCTTC. As protein: CASSFRGQGYGYTF. The variable domain in full, with the rest retrieved from reference TRBV7-9 and TRBJ1-2, is DTGVSQNPRHKITKRGQNVTFRCDPISEHNRLYWYRQTLGQGPEFLTYFQNEAQLEKSRLLSDRFSAERPKGSFSTLEIQRTEQGDSAMYLCASSFRGQGYGYTFGSGTRLTVV.

This clonotype was counted at least ten times. The chain uses TRBV4-3 and TRBJ2-5; D is uncertain. CDR1 is LGHNA, CDR2 YSLEER, per germline. V lost 8 bases to trimming and J lost 2 bases, with 12 bases between them. The CDR3 length is 13 residues. The chain's CDR3 is CASSDRAQETQYF. The CDR3 DNA reads TGCGCCAGCTCGGACCGTGCTCAAGAGACCCAGTACTTC.

The chain joins TRBV19 to TRBJ2-1; TRBD2 might be the D (7 bases). Germline V lookup: CDR1 LNHDA, CDR2 SQIVND (reference sequence). Trimming took off 7 bases at V and 2 bases at J, with 18 bases between the two ends. The CDR3 length is 16 residues. The CDR3 loop reads CASINVPGGTYNEQFF. For the CDR3, the DNA is TGTGCCAGTATTAACGTCCCGGGGGGCACCTACAATGAGCAGTTCTTC. Drawing the rest from reference TRBV19 and TRBJ2-1, the complete variable domain is DGGITQSPKYLFRKEGQNVTLSCEQNLNHDAMYWYRQDPGQGLRLIYYSQIVNDFQKGDIAEGYSVSREKKESFPLTVTSAQKNPTAFYLCASINVPGGTYNEQFFGPGTRLTVL.